This record looks at one T cell receptor beta chain sequence and its context. Its specificity is not known. V dropped 3 bases and J dropped 5; count of bases not matched to a gene: 12. Germline loops: CDR1 MGHRA, CDR2 YSYEKL. CDR3 size: 17 residues. The data stem from a study of T-cell reconstitution after alpha-beta-depleted transplantation in children. The study's findings and limits: Approximately two months post-transplant, alpha-beta T cells reportedly originated from several hundred expanded graft clones. A year had passed since transplant, and T-cell counts and diversity by then came mostly from newly produced T cells. Some patients showed high day-60 TCRbeta diversity, which derived from surviving recipient T cells and thymic progenitors.

Molecular barcoding with unique molecular identifiers was used for the TCRbeta library. TCRdb fed the PCR reads into MiXCR, producing one record per CDR3 protein. Among about 980,000 distinct CDR3 sequences listed, less than 30% were seen once. The sample in question was PBMCs, mostly from graft donor cells, obtained 360 days after TCRalphabeta/CD19-depleted stem cell transplant. The TCR sequence derives from a boy younger than two who had a stem cell transplant for SCID, so the T cells may come from the graft donor. The chain joins TRBV4-1 to TRBJ2-5, with 10 bases aligning to TRBD1. CDR3 sequence: CASSHHTRQGAVETQYF. DNA of the CDR3: TGCGCCAGCAGCCACCATACACGACAGGGGGCGGTGGAGACCCAGTACTTC.